This note documents a single T cell receptor (beta chain) sequence. Its specificity is unknown. The CDR3 runs to 13 residues. Trimming took 1 base from V and 4 from J, leaving 4 bases between them. Germline V gene lookup returns CDR1 LGHNT and CDR2 FRNRAP. Here immunoSEQ multiplex PCR was the method, and the copy in TCRdb shows in-frame clones only, minus some. The sample lists fewer than 200,000 clones; 92% were seen once. This specimen belongs to a study of T cell responses to AZD1222 COVID-19 vaccine. Whole-study findings and limits: Sampling that yielded the repertoires occurred only after the peak T cell response. The sample set comprised mostly white British donors with more females, and clonal diversity was possibly underestimated.

The TCR originated in an adult in good health. V and J are TRBV12-5 and TRBJ2-2, with no clear D. The sample was peripheral blood, taken on day 0 of MenACWY control vaccination. CDR3 in DNA: TGTGCTAGTGGTTTGGGCCTCACCGGGGAGCTGTTTTTT. Amino acids: CASGLGLTGELFF.